The T cell receptor (beta chain) under discussion was sequenced for a study of CD8 T cells in Susac syndrome. CDR3 length: 14 residues. Germline-derived CDR1 and CDR2 are SEHNR and FQNEAQ (reference sequence). V gave up 5 bases and J gave up 4 bases; unmatched junction bases: 8. An amount of RNA that ranged from about 0.45 to 1 ug was reverse transcribed with random hexamers. From the immunoSEQ multiplex PCR reads, TCRdb called clonotypes with MiXCR, one entry per CDR3 protein. The sample has some 120,000 distinct CDR3 sequences; 85% to 95% are singletons. This TCR was recovered from a human donor with multiple sclerosis. The sequencing input was CD8+ T cells from PBMCs. The gene calls are TRBV7-9 and TRBJ2-7; TRBD1 aligns across 7 bases. This CDR3 reads CASSPKQGWYEQYF. For the CDR3, the DNA is TGTGCCAGCAGCCCAAAACAGGGGTGGTACGAGCAGTACTTC.